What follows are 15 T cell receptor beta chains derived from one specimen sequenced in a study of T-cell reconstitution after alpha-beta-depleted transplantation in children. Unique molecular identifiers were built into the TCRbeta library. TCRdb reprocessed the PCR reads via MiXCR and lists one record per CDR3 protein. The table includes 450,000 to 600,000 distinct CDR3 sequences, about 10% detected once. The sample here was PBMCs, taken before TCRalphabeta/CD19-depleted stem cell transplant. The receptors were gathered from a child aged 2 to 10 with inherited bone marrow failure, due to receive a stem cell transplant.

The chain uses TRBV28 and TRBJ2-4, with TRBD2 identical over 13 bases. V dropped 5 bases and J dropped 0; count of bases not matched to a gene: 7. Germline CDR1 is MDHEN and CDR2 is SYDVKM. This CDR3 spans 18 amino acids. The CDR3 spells CASSMGLAGPLAKNIQYF. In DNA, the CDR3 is TGTGCCAGCAGTATGGGACTAGCGGGACCCCTAGCCAAAAACATTCAGTACTTC.

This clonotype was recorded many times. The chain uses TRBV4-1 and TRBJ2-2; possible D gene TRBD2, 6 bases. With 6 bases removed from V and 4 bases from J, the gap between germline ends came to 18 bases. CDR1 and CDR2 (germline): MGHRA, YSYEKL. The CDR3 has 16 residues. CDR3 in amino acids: CASSAVRDSSTGELFF. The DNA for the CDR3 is TGCGCCAGCAGTGCTGTCCGGGACTCGAGCACCGGGGAGCTGTTTTTT.

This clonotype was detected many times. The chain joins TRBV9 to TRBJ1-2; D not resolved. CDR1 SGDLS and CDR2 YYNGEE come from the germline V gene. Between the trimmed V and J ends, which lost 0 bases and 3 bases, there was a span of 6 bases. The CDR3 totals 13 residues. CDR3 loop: CASSVDSYYGYTF. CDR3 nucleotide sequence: TGTGCCAGCAGCGTAGACAGCTACTATGGCTACACCTTC.

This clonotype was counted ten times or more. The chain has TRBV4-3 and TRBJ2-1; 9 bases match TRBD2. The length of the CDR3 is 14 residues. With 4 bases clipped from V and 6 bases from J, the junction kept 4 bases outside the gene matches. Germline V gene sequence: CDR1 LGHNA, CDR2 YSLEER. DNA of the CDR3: TGCGCCAGCAGCCCGGGACTAGCTGGCAATGAGCAGTTCTTC. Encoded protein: CASSPGLAGNEQFF.

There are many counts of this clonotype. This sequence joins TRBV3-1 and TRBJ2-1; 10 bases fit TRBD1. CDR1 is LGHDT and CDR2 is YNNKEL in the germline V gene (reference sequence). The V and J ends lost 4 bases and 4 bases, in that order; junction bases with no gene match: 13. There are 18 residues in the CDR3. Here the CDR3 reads CASSPMGPVGQGYNEQFF. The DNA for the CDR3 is TGTGCCAGCAGCCCCATGGGACCAGTGGGACAGGGGTACAATGAGCAGTTCTTC.

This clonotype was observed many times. The CDR3 is CASSPVGNYGYTF. The CDR3 region has the DNA TGTGCCAGCAGCCCAGTCGGTAACTATGGCTACACCTTC. V is TRBV6-2 or TRBV6-3 and J is TRBJ1-2; D call uncertain. The CDR3 is 13 amino acids. Germline V gene sequence: CDR1 MNHEY, CDR2 SVGEGT. Trimming took off 6 bases at V and 1 base at J, with 9 bases between the two ends.

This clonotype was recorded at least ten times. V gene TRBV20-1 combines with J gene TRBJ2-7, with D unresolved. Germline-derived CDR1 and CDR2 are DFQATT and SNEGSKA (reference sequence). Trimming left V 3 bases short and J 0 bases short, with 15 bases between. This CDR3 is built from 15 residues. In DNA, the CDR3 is TGCAGTGCTAGCCTCTTGACACCGACCTCCTACGAGCAGTACTTC. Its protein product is CSASLLTPTSYEQYF.

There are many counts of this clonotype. The CDR3 loop is CASSQDPGTVYGYTF. CDR3 nucleotide sequence: TGTGCCAGCAGCCAAGACCCCGGGACGGTGTATGGCTACACCTTC. V is TRBV3-1 and J is TRBJ1-2; a possible D gene is TRBD1 (5 bases). Germline V gene sequence: CDR1 LGHDT, CDR2 YNNKEL (reference sequence). Trimming removed 0 bases from V and 5 bases from J, with 13 bases in between. The CDR3 sequence is 15 residues long. The variable domain in full, with the rest retrieved from reference TRBV3-1 and TRBJ1-2, is DTAVSQTPKYLVTQMGNDKSIKCEQNLGHDTMYWYKQDSKKFLKIMFSYNNKELIINETVPNRFSPKSPDKAHLNLHINSLELGDSAVYFCASSQDPGTVYGYTFGSGTRLTVV.

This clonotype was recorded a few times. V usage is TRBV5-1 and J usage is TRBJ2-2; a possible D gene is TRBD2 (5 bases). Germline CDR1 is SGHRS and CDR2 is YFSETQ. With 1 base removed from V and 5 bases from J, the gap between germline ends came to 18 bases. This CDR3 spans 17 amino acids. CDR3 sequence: CASSLTPELGSTGELFF. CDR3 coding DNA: TGCGCCAGCAGCTTGACACCTGAACTAGGTAGTACCGGGGAGCTGTTTTTT.

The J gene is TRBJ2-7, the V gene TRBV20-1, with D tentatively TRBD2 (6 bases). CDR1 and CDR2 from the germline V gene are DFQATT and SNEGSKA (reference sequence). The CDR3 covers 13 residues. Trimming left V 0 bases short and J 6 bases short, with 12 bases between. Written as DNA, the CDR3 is TGCAGTGCTAGAGAGGACGGGGAGGCCGAGCAGTACTTC. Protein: CSAREDGEAEQYF.

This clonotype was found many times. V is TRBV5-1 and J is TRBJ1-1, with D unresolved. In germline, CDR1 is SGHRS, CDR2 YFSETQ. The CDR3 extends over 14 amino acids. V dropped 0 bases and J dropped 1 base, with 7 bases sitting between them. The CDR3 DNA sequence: TGCGCCAGCAGCTTGGTGCAGCGGAACACTGAAGCTTTCTTT. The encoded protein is CASSLVQRNTEAFF.

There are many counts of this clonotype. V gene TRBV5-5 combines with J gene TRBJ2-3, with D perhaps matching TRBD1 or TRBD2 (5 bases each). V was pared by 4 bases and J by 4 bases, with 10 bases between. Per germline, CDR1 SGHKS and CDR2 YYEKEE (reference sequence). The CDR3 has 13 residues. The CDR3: CASSRLGADTQYF. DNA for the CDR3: TGTGCCAGCAGCCGGTTGGGGGCAGATACGCAGTATTTT.

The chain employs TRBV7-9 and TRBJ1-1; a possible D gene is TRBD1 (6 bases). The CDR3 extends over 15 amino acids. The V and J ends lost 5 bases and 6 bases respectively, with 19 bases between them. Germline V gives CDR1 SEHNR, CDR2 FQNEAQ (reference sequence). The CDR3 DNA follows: TGTGCCAGCAGCCCACGGGGAGGGGGGAGCTCTGAAGCTTTCTTT. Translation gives CASSPRGGGSSEAFF.

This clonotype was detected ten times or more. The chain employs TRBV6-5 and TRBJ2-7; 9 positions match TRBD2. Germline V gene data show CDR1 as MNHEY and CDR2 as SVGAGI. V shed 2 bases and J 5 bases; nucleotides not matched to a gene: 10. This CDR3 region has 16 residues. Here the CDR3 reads CASSYRGAGGFDEQYF. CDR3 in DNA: TGTGCCAGCAGTTACAGGGGAGCGGGAGGATTCGACGAGCAGTACTTC.

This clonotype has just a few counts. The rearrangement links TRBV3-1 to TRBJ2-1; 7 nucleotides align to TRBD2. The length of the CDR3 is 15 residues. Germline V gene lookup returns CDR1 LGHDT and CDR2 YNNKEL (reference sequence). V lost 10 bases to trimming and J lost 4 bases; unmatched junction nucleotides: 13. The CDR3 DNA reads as TGTGCCACCTCCACTGATAGCGGGCCGTACAATGAGCAGTTCTTC. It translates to CATSTDSGPYNEQFF.